This T cell receptor (beta chain) comes out of a study of post-analysis software for immune sequencing data. Study-wide context: The patients showed relapsing-remitting, secondary progressive and progressive-relapsing multiple sclerosis courses.

Researchers reported that TCR beta cDNA libraries carried unique molecular identifiers. Yield was roughly 0.5 million cDNA molecules from about 0.94 to 9.7 million T cells. One entry per CDR3 protein results from TCRdb running MiXCR on the PCR reads. The sample shows approximately 570,000 distinct CDR3 sequences, roughly two fifths of them seen only once. The study's findings and limits: The F measure placed samples prepared in the same batch into strongly shared clusters. Patients used a few TRBV segments, including TRBV5-6, TRBV5-1 and TRBV20-1, more often than controls. Multiple sclerosis was associated with a significant reduction in normalized Chao1 diversity relative to controls.

V shed 2 bases and J 3 bases; nucleotides not matched to a gene: 4. Per germline, CDR1 ENHRY and CDR2 SYGVKD. The CDR3 is 15 amino acids. Comment on this clonotype: Its antigen is undetermined.

The sequenced sample was blood. V gene TRBV10-3 combines with J gene TRBJ2-5; 9 bases align to TRBD1. This TCR derives from a girl aged 10 to 17 with multiple sclerosis. The DNA for the CDR3 is TGTGCCATCAGTGAGCCGGGACAGGGAAAAGAGACCCAGTACTTC. Its translation is CAISEPGQGKETQYF.